This note documents a single T cell receptor (beta chain) sequence. Original processing methods: Researchers report that nucleated cell counts were estimated from reference gene primer amplification. Generated by immunoSEQ multiplex PCR, the TCRdb table keeps only in-frame clones and is missing some. Clone size and the V and J calls come from that table; the DNA yielded D and trimming. The sample gives around 100,000 clones, roughly 80% of which show up once; 1.5% to 1.8% is in the top ten. This sample was taken from a study of blood T cell repertoires in COVID-19. Germline V CDR1 and CDR2: MNHEY, SVGAGI. Trimming took 7 bases from V and 5 from J, leaving 12 bases between them. The CDR3 contains 13 residues.

This receptor was obtained from a man aged 45-60 years with acute or convalescent COVID-19. The V call is TRBV6-5, the J call TRBJ1-5; no definite D call. The material sequenced was peripheral blood. CDR3 nucleotide sequence: TGTGCCAGCATGGTAGCGAAAGATCAGCCCCAGCATTTT. Translation: CASMVAKDQPQHF.